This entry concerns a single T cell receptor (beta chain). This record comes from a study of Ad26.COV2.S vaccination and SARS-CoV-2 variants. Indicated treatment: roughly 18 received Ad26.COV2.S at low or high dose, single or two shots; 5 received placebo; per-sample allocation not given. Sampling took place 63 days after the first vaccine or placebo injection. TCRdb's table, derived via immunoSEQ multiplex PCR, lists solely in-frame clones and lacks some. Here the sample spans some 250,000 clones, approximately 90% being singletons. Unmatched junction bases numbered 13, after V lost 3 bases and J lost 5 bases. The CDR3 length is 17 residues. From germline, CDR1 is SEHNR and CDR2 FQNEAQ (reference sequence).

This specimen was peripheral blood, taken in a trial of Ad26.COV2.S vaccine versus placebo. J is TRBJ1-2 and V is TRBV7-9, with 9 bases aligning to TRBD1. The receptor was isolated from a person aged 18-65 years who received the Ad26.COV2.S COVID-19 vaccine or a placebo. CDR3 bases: TGTGCCAGCAGCTTCACGGGGGCACAGGGGGCGTTATATGGCTACACCTTC. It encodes CASSFTGAQGALYGYTF.